This is a list of T cell receptor beta chains from one sample in a study of blood T cell repertoires in COVID-19. Repertoires were generated with immunoSEQ multiplex PCR, while TCRdb's copy carries only in-frame clones and drops some. The profile shows some 500,000 clones, over 75% of them singletons. Sequenced input: PBMCs or T cells enriched from blood (not recorded which). Receptor source: a woman between 40 and 50 years old who had recovered from COVID-19. Both conserved end residues are part of each CDR3. A D gene is named only where the DNA matches it firmly. Size tells how often a clone was seen (once, few, many) or the class of an expanded clone, and some rows leave it out.

clone size	V gene	D gene	CDR3 length	J gene	CDR3 protein	CDR3 DNA
.	TRBV18	.	15	TRBJ1-2	CASSPLTQGNYGYTF	TGTGCCAGCTCACCACTTACGCAGGGTAACTATGGCTACACCTTC
.	TRBV12-3/TRBV12-4	.	13	TRBJ1-1	CASSPGTMGEAFF	TGTGCCAGCAGTCCTGGGACAATGGGTGAAGCTTTCTTT
.	TRBV6-1	TRBD1	16	TRBJ1-2	CASRAGQGFLNYGYTF	TGTGCCAGCCGTGCGGGACAGGGTTTTCTTAACTATGGCTACACCTTC
.	TRBV19	.	14	TRBJ1-5	CASSIHPPDQPQHF	TGTGCCAGTAGTATCCACCCACCGGATCAGCCCCAGCATTTT
.	TRBV6-1	.	14	TRBJ1-5	CASSDRTGRGPQHF	TGTGCCAGCAGTGACCGAACAGGGAGGGGGCCCCAGCATTTT
.	TRBV7-2	TRBD2	14	TRBJ2-3	CASSPGLAVDTQYF	TGTGCCAGCAGCCCCGGACTAGCTGTAGATACGCAGTATTTT
few	TRBV6-4	.	14	TRBJ2-2	CASSDSIDTGELFF	TGTGCCAGCAGTGACTCAATAGACACCGGGGAGCTGTTTTTT
.	TRBV18	.	16	TRBJ2-5	CASSPASGQPAETQYF	TGTGCCAGCTCACCGGCCAGCGGGCAGCCAGCAGAGACCCAGTACTTC
.	TRBV9	TRBD1	15	TRBJ1-2	CASSRRDSPLYGYTF	TGTGCCAGCAGCAGGCGGGACAGCCCCCTGTATGGCTACACCTTC
.	TRBV6-4	.	13	TRBJ2-3	CASSDGARDTQYF	TGTGCCAGCAGTGATGGGGCAAGAGATACGCAGTATTTT
.	TRBV18	.	16	TRBJ1-3	CASSPWARGSGNTIYF	TGTGCCAGCTCACCTTGGGCCAGGGGCTCTGGAAACACCATATATTTT
.	TRBV19	TRBD2	15	TRBJ2-5	CASSIFWTSRETQYF	TGTGCCAGTAGTATCTTTTGGACTAGTCGAGAGACCCAGTACTTC
.	TRBV7-6	.	20	TRBJ2-6	CASSLKAPSVSGSGANVLTF	TGTGCCAGCAGCTTAAAGGCACCTAGCGTCTCGGGCTCTGGGGCCAACGTCCTGACTTTC
.	TRBV5-1	TRBD2	17	TRBJ2-7	CASSLYGSGGDSYEQYF	TGCGCCAGCAGCTTGTACGGGAGCGGGGGCGACTCCTACGAGCAGTACTTC
.	TRBV6-5	.	14	TRBJ2-2	CAGRSGSYTGELFF	TGTGCCGGACGCAGCGGATCGTACACCGGGGAGCTGTTTTTT
.	TRBV2	TRBD1	14	TRBJ1-4	CASRAGTANEKLFF	TGTGCCAGCAGAGCCGGGACAGCTAATGAAAAACTGTTTTTT
once	TRBV4-3	TRBD1	15	TRBJ2-7	CASSPDSGTAYEQYF	TGCGCCAGCAGCCCAGACTCCGGGACAGCCTACGAGCAGTACTTC
.	TRBV3-1/TRBV3-2	TRBD2	14	TRBJ2-1	CASSEGSGRNEQFF	TGTGCCAGCAGCGAGGGTAGCGGGAGAAATGAGCAGTTCTTC
.	TRBV11-3	.	12	TRBJ1-4	CASSLVQEKLFF	TGTGCCAGCAGCTTAGTTCAGGAAAAACTGTTTTTT
.	TRBV19	.	12	TRBJ1-2	CASATGSYGYTF	TGTGCCAGTGCAACAGGATCCTATGGCTACACCTTC
.	TRBV11-3	.	16	TRBJ1-4	CASSIPWGREQGKLFF	TGTGCCAGCAGCATCCCGTGGGGCAGGGAACAAGGGAAACTGTTTTTT
.	TRBV13	TRBD2	15	TRBJ2-3	CASSFWTSGRDTQYF	TGTGCCAGCAGCTTTTGGACTAGCGGAAGGGATACGCAGTATTTT
.	TRBV7-6	.	15	TRBJ2-1	CASSPRLGSYNEQFF	TGTGCCAGCAGCCCCCGACTAGGGTCCTACAATGAGCAGTTCTTC
.	TRBV4-3	.	13	TRBJ2-5	CASSQDRGETQYF	TGCGCCAGCAGCCAAGATAGAGGAGAGACCCAGTACTTC
once	TRBV7-6	TRBD1	19	TRBJ2-6	CASSPGQGAPLSGANVLTF	TGTGCCAGCAGCCCTGGACAGGGGGCCCCCCTCTCTGGGGCCAACGTCCTGACTTTC
.	TRBV19	.	14	TRBJ1-5	CASSMAVSNQPQHF	TGTGCCAGTAGTATGGCAGTGAGCAATCAGCCCCAGCATTTT
.	TRBV15	TRBD2	19	TRBJ2-4	CATSRDRGLAGGPVNIQYF	TGTGCCACCAGCAGAGATCGGGGACTAGCGGGAGGGCCGGTCAACATTCAGTACTTC
.	TRBV15	TRBD1	17	TRBJ2-6	CATSRGQGVRVANVLTF	TGTGCCACCAGCAGAGGGCAGGGGGTTCGGGTGGCCAACGTCCTGACTTTC
.	TRBV7-2	TRBD1	14	TRBJ2-5	CASSSQGAGETQYF	TGTGCCAGCAGCTCTCAGGGGGCCGGGGAGACCCAGTACTTC